Below are 2 T cell receptor beta chains sequenced from a single sample in a study of blood T cell repertoires in COVID-19. The data were produced by immunoSEQ multiplex PCR, yet TCRdb's version contains in-frame clones alone and is incomplete. This table holds about 95,000 clones, under 90% found once. Material for sequencing was peripheral blood. Every receptor here comes from a woman in her 70s with acute or convalescent COVID-19.

The CDR3 is CASSPERGAENIQYF. The CDR3 DNA reads TGCGCCAGCAGCCCCGAGCGGGGGGCCGAAAACATTCAGTACTTC. This chain connects TRBV4-1 to TRBJ2-4; 9 nucleotides align to TRBD2. Germline loops: CDR1 MGHRA, CDR2 YSYEKL. CDR3 length equals 15 residues. After removal of 4 bases from V and 5 bases from J, the junction contained 6 bases not matched to a gene.

The chain recombines TRBV10-2 with TRBJ2-3; 8 bases fit TRBD2. The CDR3 sequence is 17 residues long. The germline gives CDR1 WSHSY, CDR2 SAAADI. The junction had 5 bases not matched to a gene; V was cut back by 0 bases and J by 0 bases. In DNA form, the CDR3 reads TGCGCCAGCAGTGAGTCCCGCGGGGGGACTAGCACAGATACGCAGTATTTT. It is translated as CASSESRGGTSTDTQYF.